This T cell receptor (beta chain) is from a study of lung T cells in sarcoidosis with Löfgren's syndrome. There are 15 residues in the CDR3. V lost 2 bases to trimming and J lost 5 bases; unmatched junction nucleotides: 7. This clonotype was counted at least ten times. Its antigen is unknown. Study-wide points: Recognition of an unidentified sarcoidosis antigen was only suggested. TRAV12-1 preferentially paired with TRBV2, with homologous CDR3s.

One entry per CDR3 protein, called by TCRdb with MiXCR from the reads. The sample consists of about 880 distinct CDR3 sequences, 28% of them appearing once. Sequencing was done on a sample of CD4+ T cells from bronchoalveolar lavage fluid. The sequence was obtained from a human donor with sarcoidosis (Löfgren's syndrome or another form), or a control subject (not recorded which). V usage is TRBV12-3 or TRBV12-4 and J usage is TRBJ2-3, with 7 bases lining up with TRBD1. The CDR3 here is CASSLHRGEVDTQYF. For the CDR3, the DNA is TGTGCCAGCAGTTTACACAGGGGTGAGGTAGATACGCAGTATTTT.